The 27 T cell receptor beta chains below come from one sample, sequenced in a study of CXCR3-negative and CXCR3-positive naive CD8 T cells. Regarding the study as a whole: Hydrophobicity of TRB CDR3s was greater in CXCR3-positive naive cells than in CXCR3-negative naive cells.

What these receptors recognize is not known. UMI labels and 5' RACE were used to prepare the TRB cDNA libraries. TCRdb re-called the 5' RACE reads and catalogs CDR3 proteins one per entry, DNA excluded. The repertoire table contains about 84,000 distinct CDR3 sequences. Sequenced: naive CXCR3+ CD8+ T cells from blood. Subset in this sample: CD45RO-CCR7+CD27+CD95- naive CD8+ T cells expressing CXCR3 (TNR3+). Source of these receptors: a human donor in good health. Some clones in this sample may be carry-over from other donors' samples.

The chain employs TRBV5-1 and TRBJ1-1. The CDR3 runs to 15 residues. Germline V gene data show CDR1 as SGHRS and CDR2 as YFSETQ. The CDR3 here is CASSLDLRGNTEAFF.

The chain combines TRBV12-3 or TRBV12-4 with TRBJ2-7; TCRdb outputs TRBD1, but without DNA this stays unchecked. This CDR3 comprises 14 residues. The CDR3 spells CASSPPDRSYEQYF.

The J gene is TRBJ1-5, the V gene TRBV12-3 or TRBV12-4. The CDR3 covers 13 residues. The CDR3 here is CASSLGQNQPQHF.

The chain carries TRBV7-3 and TRBJ2-7. From germline, CDR1 is SGHTA and CDR2 FQGTGA. The CDR3 is made up of 15 amino acids. The CDR3 sequence is CASSLADSSSYEQYF.

The chain employs TRBV6-2 or TRBV6-3 and TRBJ2-3; as DNA is missing, the TRBD1 call by TCRdb cannot be tested. Germline values: CDR1 MNHEY, CDR2 SVGEGT. The CDR3 totals 17 residues. CDR3 protein: CASSYDPGTEHTDTQYF.

J is TRBJ2-1 and V is TRBV29-1. Germline V lookup: CDR1 SQVTM, CDR2 ANQGSEA. The CDR3 is made up of 11 amino acids. The CDR3: CSVERRGEQFF.

The rearrangement joins TRBV7-8 to TRBJ2-1; no DNA is available, so the TRBD1 call from TCRdb remains unchecked. Germline CDR1 reads SGHVS; CDR2 reads FQNEAQ. The length of the CDR3 is 17 residues. This CDR3 is CASSLDSEPPFYNEQFF. Supplemented by reference TRBV7-8 and TRBJ2-1, the full variable domain reads GAGVSQSPRYKVAKRGQDVALRCDPISGHVSLFWYQQALGQGPEFLTYFQNEAQLDKSGLPSDRFFAERPEGSVSTLKIQRTQQEDSAVYLCASSLDSEPPFYNEQFFGPGTRLTVL.

V and J are TRBV6-2 or TRBV6-3 and TRBJ2-7. Per the germline V gene, CDR1 is MNHEY and CDR2 is SVGEGT. This CDR3 is built from 14 residues. This CDR3 reads CASSSSGLPYEQYF.

The J gene is TRBJ2-7, the V gene TRBV7-9; TCRdb names TRBD1, which stays unverified in the absence of DNA. Looked up from germline, CDR1 is SEHNR and CDR2 is FQNEAQ (reference sequence). This CDR3 contains 12 residues. The CDR3 spells CASSSRTYEQYF. Together with reference TRBV7-9 and TRBJ2-7, the CDR3 gives the full variable domain: DTGVSQNPRHKITKRGQNVTFRCDPISEHNRLYWYRQTLGQGPEFLTYFQNEAQLEKSRLLSDRFSAERPKGSFSTLEIQRTEQGDSAMYLCASSSRTYEQYFGPGTRLTVT.

The gene calls are TRBV2 and TRBJ2-1; with no DNA, the TCRdb D assignment of TRBD1 cannot be verified. The CDR3 consists of 14 residues. The germline gives CDR1 SNHLY, CDR2 FYNNEI. The CDR3 loop is CAFFPQRSYNEQFF. Full variable domain (rest looked up from reference TRBV2 and TRBJ2-1): EPEVTQTPSHQVTQMGQEVILRCVPISNHLYFYWYRQILGQKVEFLVSFYNNEISEKSEIFDDQFSVERPDGSNFTLKIRSTKLEDSAMYFCAFFPQRSYNEQFFGPGTRLTVL.

V is TRBV2 and J is TRBJ2-3. Germline CDR1 and CDR2: SNHLY and FYNNEI. This CDR3 is built from 13 residues. Here the CDR3 reads CASKEVGTDTQYF. Combining the CDR3 with reference TRBV2 and TRBJ2-3 gives the whole variable domain EPEVTQTPSHQVTQMGQEVILRCVPISNHLYFYWYRQILGQKVEFLVSFYNNEISEKSEIFDDQFSVERPDGSNFTLKIRSTKLEDSAMYFCASKEVGTDTQYFGPGTRLTVL.

The chain couples TRBV5-1 to TRBJ2-1; the D call from TCRdb, TRBD1, cannot be confirmed without DNA. The length of the CDR3 is 14 residues. CDR1 is SGHRS and CDR2 is YFSETQ in the germline V gene. This chain's CDR3 is CASSAGQGMDEQSF.

CDR3 in amino acids: CASSQVNEQFF. The chain carries TRBV5-1 and TRBJ2-1. The germline gives CDR1 SGHRS, CDR2 YFSETQ. The CDR3 has 11 residues.

The chain carries TRBV15 and TRBJ2-6. The CDR3 has 11 residues. The germline CDR1 and CDR2 sequences are LNHNV and YYDKDF (reference sequence). The CDR3 loop reads CATSGANVLTF.

The V gene is TRBV9, the J gene TRBJ2-5. The CDR3 is 13 residues long. From germline, CDR1 is SGDLS and CDR2 YYNGEE. The CDR3: CASSEDGEETQYF.

The V call is TRBV6-6, the J call TRBJ1-1. This CDR3 spans 13 amino acids. Germline V gene lookup returns CDR1 MNHNY and CDR2 SVGAGI (reference sequence). CDR3 sequence reads: CASSYSALGEAFF.

The chain couples TRBV13 to TRBJ1-2. CDR3 length: 13 amino acids. CDR1 PRHDT and CDR2 FYEKMQ come from the germline V gene (reference sequence). The CDR3 protein is CASSLQPARDYTF. The whole variable domain, remainder taken from reference TRBV13 and TRBJ1-2, is AAGVIQSPRHLIKEKRETATLKCYPIPRHDTVYWYQQGPGQDPQFLISFYEKMQSDKGSIPDRFSAQQFSDYHSELNMSSLELGDSALYFCASSLQPARDYTFGSGTRLTVV.

The chain recombines TRBV5-1 with TRBJ2-7; absent DNA, TCRdb's TRBD1 call cannot be checked. This CDR3 is built from 15 residues. CDR1 is SGHRS, CDR2 YFSETQ, per germline. CDR3 protein: CASSFTTGFTYEQYF.

The chain combines TRBV14 with TRBJ1-2; TCRdb gives TRBD1 as the D gene, but with no DNA this cannot be confirmed. CDR1 SGHDN and CDR2 FVKESK come from the germline V gene. The CDR3 totals 14 residues. This CDR3 is CASSQPGQGGGYTF.

The V and J genes are TRBV7-9 and TRBJ1-2; there is no DNA to check the TCRdb D call of TRBD1. This CDR3 is built from 15 residues. The germline gives CDR1 SEHNR, CDR2 FQNEAQ (reference sequence). The CDR3 protein is CASSLVGQGGNGYTF.

The V and J genes are TRBV7-9 and TRBJ2-1. The germline V gene encodes CDR1 SEHNR and CDR2 FQNEAQ (reference sequence). The CDR3 loop spans 12 amino acids. The CDR3 sequence: CASNFWDNEQFF.

The V gene is TRBV28, the J gene TRBJ2-5; TCRdb selects TRBD1, and the lack of DNA leaves this call unchecked. The CDR3 runs 14 residues. Per the germline V gene, CDR1 is MDHEN and CDR2 is SYDVKM. CDR3 region: CASSLDRAQETQYF.

The CDR3 reads CASSSSRNEQFF. The V call is TRBV7-3, the J call TRBJ2-1. Germline V CDR1 and CDR2: SGHTA, FQGTGA. The CDR3 is 12 residues long.

V and J are TRBV6-5 and TRBJ2-2; TCRdb's D call of TRBD1 is untestable without DNA. The CDR3 runs to 15 residues. Looked up from germline, CDR1 is MNHEY and CDR2 is SVGAGI. The CDR3 here is CASSWAGPNTGELFF.

This sequence joins TRBV7-2 and TRBJ2-7; there is no DNA to check the TCRdb D call of TRBD1. This CDR3 is built from 14 residues. Germline CDR1 is SGHTA and CDR2 is FQGNSA. CDR3 region: CASSLAPGTYEQYF.

V and J are TRBV27 and TRBJ2-3; as DNA is missing, the TRBD1 call by TCRdb cannot be tested. In germline, CDR1 is MNHEY, CDR2 SMNVEV (reference sequence). This CDR3 region has 16 residues. CDR3 region: CASSLPASAVEDTQYF.

The chain has TRBV27 and TRBJ2-7; TCRdb gives TRBD1 as the D gene, but with no DNA this cannot be confirmed. Germline lookup yields CDR1 MNHEY and CDR2 SMNVEV (reference sequence). This CDR3 contains 16 residues. This CDR3 is CASSFPGQDGTYEQYF.